Shown below are 15 T cell receptor beta chains from a single sample sequenced in a study of vaccination and CD4 T cells after COVID-19. Their antigens are not known. An Oncomine TCR Beta short-read assay was used to sequence the DNA from cultured CD4+ T cells. A single record per CDR3 protein comes from TCRdb applying MiXCR to the PCR reads. Here the sample spans about 20,000 distinct CDR3 sequences, about 41% being singletons. Indicated treatment: roughly 11-day PBMC culture with coronavirus spike peptide pools or control peptides (ViraFEST assay). The sequenced material came from CD4+ T cells from blood, cultured in vitro. Source of these receptors: a human donor who had recovered from COVID-19.

A few counts support this clonotype. The CDR3 spells CASRSTYEQYF. CDR3 bases: TGTGCCAGCAGGTCTACCTACGAGCAGTACTTC. This chain links TRBV2 with TRBJ2-7; D gene unclear. Trimming took off 6 bases at V and 2 bases at J, with 5 bases between the two ends. The V gene's germline CDR1 is SNHLY and CDR2 FYNNEI. This CDR3 has 11 residues.

This clonotype was seen more than once but under ten times. The V gene is TRBV10-3, the J gene TRBJ2-3; D is perhaps TRBD1 or TRBD2 (6 bases each). Per the germline V gene, CDR1 is ENHRY and CDR2 is SYGVKD. This CDR3 is built from 17 residues. Between the trimmed V and J ends, which lost 4 bases and 0 bases, there was a span of 17 bases. DNA for the CDR3: TGTGCCATCAGTGGGTTGCTTGGGGGGCGAAGCACAGATACGCAGTATTTT. The encoded protein is CAISGLLGGRSTDTQYF.

CDR3 DNA sequence: TGTGCCAGCAGCTTAGCGGGGGAAGATACGCAGTATTTT. Translated, it gives CASSLAGEDTQYF. The chain recombines TRBV7-3 with TRBJ2-3; 7 bases map to TRBD2. CDR1 and CDR2 (germline): SGHTA, FQGTGA. Unmatched junction bases numbered 1, after V lost 2 bases and J lost 5 bases. This CDR3 has 13 residues.

This chain links TRBV7-2 with TRBJ2-1; TRBD2 matches 8 bases. This CDR3 has 15 residues. The J segment lost 3 bases and the V segment lost 5 bases, leaving 6 bases of the junction unmatched. Germline CDR1 is SGHTA and CDR2 is FQGNSA. The CDR3: CASSRPGTSYNEQFF. For the CDR3, the DNA is TGTGCCAGCAGCCGTCCCGGGACTAGCTACAATGAGCAGTTCTTC.

This chain links TRBV19 with TRBJ2-7; 8 bases map to TRBD1. Trimming removed 5 bases from V and 0 bases from J; junction bases left unmatched: 6. In germline, CDR1 is LNHDA, CDR2 SQIVND (reference sequence). The CDR3 is 15 amino acids. The DNA of the CDR3 is TGTGCCAGTAGTCCGGGACAGGCATTCTCCTACGAGCAGTACTTC. It translates to CASSPGQAFSYEQYF.

The chain uses TRBV20-1 and TRBJ2-2; 8 bases are a match to TRBD2. The germline V gene encodes CDR1 DFQATT and CDR2 SNEGSKA (reference sequence). This CDR3 has 14 amino acids. The V and J ends lost 3 bases and 6 bases, in that order; junction bases with no gene match: 6. CDR3 loop: CSARRGGRSGELFF. The DNA for the CDR3 is TGCAGTGCTAGGAGAGGCGGGAGGTCCGGGGAGCTGTTTTTT.

This chain connects TRBV15 to TRBJ2-7, with 8 bases aligning to TRBD1. The V segment lost 5 bases and the J segment 1 base; nucleotides outside the gene matches: 1. The CDR3 has 13 amino acids. In germline, CDR1 is LNHNV, CDR2 YYDKDF (reference sequence). The CDR3 loop reads CATSWTGSYEQYF. In nucleotides, the CDR3 is TGTGCCACCAGCTGGACAGGGTCCTACGAGCAGTACTTC.

In its sample, this clonotype was seen a few times. The V call is TRBV5-1, the J call TRBJ2-5; D uncertain. Looked up from germline, CDR1 is SGHRS and CDR2 is YFSETQ. V was shortened by 5 bases and J by 4 bases, with 12 bases between the two germline ends. The CDR3 sequence is 13 residues long. Here the CDR3 DNA reads TGCGCCAGCAGTTTTGACATGGGAGAGACCCAGTACTTC. This codes for CASSFDMGETQYF.

The chain combines TRBV7-7 with TRBJ2-5, with a possible D match to TRBD1 (6 bases). The CDR3 loop spans 15 amino acids. Germline V lookup: CDR1 SSHAT, CDR2 FNYEAQ (reference sequence). Trimming stripped 1 base from V and 1 base from J, with 10 bases between. CDR3 in amino acids: CASSLETGVQETQYF. In nucleotides, the CDR3 is TGTGCCAGCAGCTTAGAGACAGGAGTCCAAGAGACCCAGTACTTC.

This clonotype was seen a handful of times. The genes are TRBV6-1 and TRBJ2-1, with TRBD1 as a possible D gene (7 bases). The CDR3 extends over 16 amino acids. The V gene's germline CDR1 is MNHNS and CDR2 SASEGT. Trimming cost V 2 bases and J 6 bases, with 17 bases left between them. CDR3: CASSEFLGRGANEQFF. Here the CDR3 DNA reads TGTGCCAGCAGTGAATTCCTAGGCAGGGGGGCCAATGAGCAGTTCTTC.

In this sample, this clonotype turned up a few times. This chain joins TRBV27 and TRBJ1-4; 11 bases fit TRBD1. Germline CDR1 reads MNHEY; CDR2 reads SMNVEV (reference sequence). The CDR3 is 15 residues long. Trimming removed 5 bases from V and 7 bases from J; junction bases left unmatched: 6. CDR3 loop: CASSAGDRGFEKLFF. The CDR3, as DNA: TGTGCCAGCAGTGCCGGGGACAGGGGGTTTGAAAAACTGTTTTTT.

The DNA for the CDR3 is TGTGCCAGCAGCATGGGAGGGACAGGGTTCAACGAGCAGTACTTC. Protein: CASSMGGTGFNEQYF. The V call is TRBV6-1, the J call TRBJ2-7, with 9 bases lining up with TRBD1. There are 15 residues in the CDR3. CDR1 is MNHNS, CDR2 SASEGT, per germline. Trimming at V came to 6 bases and at J to 5 bases, leaving 11 bases not matched to a gene.

This clonotype appeared a few times. The chain links TRBV19 to TRBJ1-5; 9 bases are a match to TRBD1. CDR1 and CDR2 from the germline V gene are LNHDA and SQIVND (reference sequence). This CDR3 has 13 residues. The ends lost 7 bases at V and 4 bases at J; junction bases unmatched: 2. This CDR3 is CASTGTGNQPQHF. The CDR3, as DNA: TGTGCCAGTACCGGGACAGGGAATCAGCCCCAGCATTTT.

The chain carries TRBV7-8 and TRBJ1-6, with a tentative D call TRBD1 (5 bases). V was cut by 6 bases and J by 9 bases, with 15 bases left in between. The germline gives CDR1 SGHVS, CDR2 FQNEAQ. This CDR3 has 14 amino acids. The DNA for the CDR3 is TGTGCCAGCAGTCTAAGTGGGGGGGGTTCACCCCTCCACTTT. This codes for CASSLSGGGSPLHF. Complete variable domain (other parts from reference TRBV7-8 and TRBJ1-6): GAGVSQSPRYKVAKRGQDVALRCDPISGHVSLFWYQQALGQGPEFLTYFQNEAQLDKSGLPSDRFFAERPEGSVSTLKIQRTQQEDSAVYLCASSLSGGGSPLHFGNGTRLTVT.

The chain uses TRBV10-1 and TRBJ2-3, with a tentative D call TRBD2 (6 bases). The CDR3 length is 15 residues. The germline gives CDR1 WNHNN, CDR2 SYGVQD (reference sequence). Trimming pared 6 bases from V and 4 bases from J, leaving 17 bases between. CDR3 protein: CASSMGGGGPDTQYF. CDR3 in DNA: TGCGCCAGCAGCATGGGGGGAGGTGGCCCAGATACGCAGTATTTT.